A selection of T cell receptor beta chains follows, all from one sample in a study of spatial heterogeneity in lung cancer. Each CDR3 protein gets one entry after TCRdb re-called the 5' RACE reads with MiXCR. The data hold 30,000 to 40,000 distinct CDR3 sequences, with about 5% observed a single time. This specimen consisted of PBMCs, obtained at surgery. The origin of the receptors is a female donor with early-stage non-small cell lung cancer. CDR3s include the opening cysteine and the closing phenylalanine or tryptophan. A D gene is named only where the DNA matches it firmly. The size field is filled for only some rows; it gives once, few, many or a size class.

d_call	v_call	clone_size	j_call	cdr3_length	cdr3_aa	cdr3_nt
TRBD1	TRBV6-2/TRBV6-3	many	TRBJ1-1	14	CASGYRGGNTEAFF	TGTGCCAGCGGATACAGGGGAGGGAACACTGAAGCTTTCTTT
-	TRBV30	few	TRBJ1-3	15	CAWSSGSSFGNTIYF	TGTGCCTGGAGTTCGGGGTCTTCCTTTGGAAACACCATATATTTT
-	TRBV12-3/TRBV12-4	many	TRBJ2-5	14	CASSPGGSQETQYF	TGTGCCAGCAGCCCCGGAGGGAGCCAAGAGACCCAGTACTTC
TRBD1	TRBV5-1	many	TRBJ2-5	16	CASSSARGQLQETQYF	TGCGCCAGCAGCTCCGCACGGGGACAGCTTCAAGAGACCCAGTACTTC
-	TRBV12-3/TRBV12-4	many	TRBJ2-1	15	CASIGGGSSYNEQFF	TGTGCCAGCATCGGAGGGGGGAGTTCCTACAATGAGCAGTTCTTC
-	TRBV7-8	many	TRBJ2-1	14	CASIPGPHNNEQFF	TGTGCCAGCATCCCTGGGCCCCATAACAATGAGCAGTTCTTC
-	TRBV28	once	TRBJ2-2	8	CVSGELFF	TGTGTTAGCGGGGAGCTGTTTTTT
-	TRBV10-2	few	TRBJ1-1	13	CACARDPATEAFF	TGCGCCTGCGCCCGGGACCCGGCGACTGAAGCTTTCTTT
TRBD1	TRBV7-9	many	TRBJ1-4	15	CASSFPGQANEKLFF	TGTGCCAGCAGCTTCCCTGGACAGGCGAATGAAAAACTGTTTTTT
-	TRBV11-3	many	TRBJ2-5	13	CASSSGGEGTQYF	TGTGCCAGCAGCTCCGGAGGGGAAGGGACCCAGTACTTC
-	TRBV20-1	-	TRBJ2-7	16	CSAREGVSASESEQYF	TGCAGTGCTAGAGAGGGAGTTTCGGCTAGCGAGTCGGAGCAGTACTTC
TRBD1	TRBV7-3	many	TRBJ1-2	15	CASSLAPGGVYGYTF	TGTGCCAGCAGCCTAGCCCCAGGGGGCGTATATGGCTACACCTTC
-	TRBV19	-	TRBJ1-5	14	CASSDRYSNQPQHF	TGTGCCAGTAGTGATCGTTATAGCAATCAGCCCCAGCATTTT
-	TRBV18	many	TRBJ2-5	12	CASSPLQETQYF	TGTGCCAGCTCACCACTGCAGGAGACCCAGTACTTC
TRBD1	TRBV3-1	many	TRBJ1-2	15	CASSQGPQGDYGYTF	TGTGCCAGCAGCCAAGGCCCGCAGGGGGACTATGGCTACACCTTC
-	TRBV7-9	many	TRBJ2-7	14	CASSAPGTVDEQYF	TGTGCCAGCAGCGCCCCCGGGACCGTCGACGAGCAGTACTTC
-	TRBV20-1	few	TRBJ1-1	14	CSASQQGRGTEAFF	TGCAGTGCTAGCCAGCAGGGGAGAGGGACTGAAGCTTTCTTT
-	TRBV7-2	many	TRBJ2-1	13	CASSVGRRDEQFF	TGTGCCAGCAGCGTGGGACGACGTGATGAGCAGTTCTTC
-	TRBV7-2	many	TRBJ2-7	14	CASSLAGQSYEQYF	TGTGCCAGCAGCTTAGCGGGGCAGTCGTACGAGCAGTACTTC
TRBD1	TRBV7-9	many	TRBJ1-2	15	CASSEWDRDNYGYTF	TGTGCCAGCAGCGAATGGGACAGAGATAACTATGGCTACACCTTC